This TCR beta chain came from a study of T cell repertoires in cytomegalovirus infection. Whole-study context: Selected CMV epitopes included recently identified HLA-C-restricted ones as well as well-studied HLA-B-restricted ones. Through public TCR beta signatures, both CMV infection and matching HLA type were indicated. Whole-study results and caveats: Cumulated frequencies of public TCR beta families served to identify carriers of CMV plus the relevant HLA. Clonotype analysis showed dominance of the ex vivo response by HLA-C-restricted CMV-specific TCR beta clonotypes.

There are 17 residues in the CDR3. A note on this clonotype: Its antigen is still unknown. Its ends do not fully match the called genes, so a read error is possible.

One entry per CDR3 protein, called by TCRdb with MiXCR from the reads. The sample records some 560,000 distinct CDR3 sequences, 35% to 50% being singletons. The sequence derives from a human donor in good health (CMV status not recorded). Some clones in this sample may be carry-over from other donors' samples. V usage is TRBV12-3 or TRBV12-4 and J usage is TRBJ1-1, with D perhaps matching TRBD1 (5 bases). This material consisted of cultured PBMCs, taken from culture after CMV antigen stimulation. The DNA of the CDR3 is TGTGCCAACAGTCCCACCGGGACTTGGGAGGTGGGGGCTGAAGCTTTCTTT. Protein sequence: CANSPTGTWEVGAEAFF.